Listed here are 5 T cell receptor beta chains from one sample, sequenced in a study of cytotoxic CD8 clonotypes in ibrutinib-treated CLL. Profiling relied on immunoSEQ multiplex PCR, and the TCRdb table lists in-frame clones only, not all of them. The sample shows around 310,000 clones, roughly 79% of them seen only once. Specimen: PBMCs, collected before ibrutinib treatment. The receptors shown here come from a human donor with chronic lymphocytic leukemia.

The V and J genes are TRBV10-1 and TRBJ2-1, with 12 bases that match TRBD2. The germline V gene encodes CDR1 WNHNN and CDR2 SYGVQD (reference sequence). J was trimmed by 3 bases and V by 5 bases; bases with no gene match: 2. The CDR3 is 15 residues long. The CDR3 loop reads CASSTSGRIYNEQFF. The CDR3 bases are TGCGCCAGCAGTACTAGCGGGAGGATCTACAATGAGCAGTTCTTC.

This clone was detected only once. CDR3 sequence reads: CASSSQGQGERAGFF. DNA of the CDR3: TGTGCCAGCAGCTCACAGGGACAGGGGGAACGCGCGGGGTTCTTC. The chain links TRBV11-2 to TRBJ2-1; 11 nucleotides match TRBD1. V lost 4 bases, J lost 15 bases, and 14 bases stayed unmatched. CDR1 is SGHAT, CDR2 FQNNGV, per germline. CDR3 length: 15 residues.

As for this clone: Germline and junction disagree at one end, which may indicate a read error. The chain has TRBV7-2 and TRBJ2-2; D possibly corresponds to TRBD2 (5 bases). The CDR3 loop spans 13 amino acids. Germline values: CDR1 SGHTA, CDR2 FQGNSA. The CDR3, as DNA: TGTGCCAGCAGCTTAGTCTCGACCGGGGAGCTGCTTTTT. Encoded protein: CASSLVSTGELLF.

The chain uses TRBV28 and TRBJ2-7, with 7 bases that match TRBD2. The CDR3 is 14 residues long. The J segment lost 4 bases and the V segment lost 6 bases, leaving 9 bases of the junction unmatched. CDR1 MDHEN and CDR2 SYDVKM come from the germline V gene. CDR3 in amino acids: CASSPPAGAYEQYF. For the CDR3, the DNA is TGTGCCAGCAGCCCCCCGGCGGGAGCGTACGAGCAGTACTTC.

The V gene is TRBV10-3, the J gene TRBJ1-2; perhaps TRBD1 as D (5 bases). Trimming pared 6 bases from V and 11 bases from J, leaving 13 bases between. This CDR3 region has 11 residues. CDR1 is ENHRY, CDR2 SYGVKD, per germline. DNA for the CDR3: TGTGCCATCAGGGGGGACGGTAAATACACCTTC. The encoded protein is CAIRGDGKYTF.